This TCR beta chain was sequenced in a study of blood T cell repertoires in COVID-19. On the study more broadly: Spain, Italy and the United States supplied samples that represented acute and convalescent COVID-19. The cDNA or gDNA used as material had been derived from T cells, B-cell-depleted T cells, or PBMCs.

Some clones are missing from TCRdb's copy, which holds only in-frame ones; the method was immunoSEQ multiplex PCR. This sample has under 250,000 clones, with 81% found just once. This CDR3 has 16 residues. Germline trimming cut 5 bases from V and 4 bases from J; bases unmatched to any gene: 12. CDR1 is MDHEN, CDR2 SYDVKM, per germline. Participants spanned ages about 18 to 95 years and resided in fewer than 30 US areas. Clinical history as reported by participants underpinned cohort assignment. The V gene is TRBV28, the J gene TRBJ2-7; TRBD2 matches 9 bases. The material sequenced was PBMCs or T cells enriched from blood (not recorded which). This TCR was recovered from a woman between 45 and 65 years old with acute COVID-19. CDR3 in amino acids: CASSPLGLAGLYEQYF. The CDR3 DNA reads TGTGCCAGCAGTCCCCTGGGGCTAGCGGGGCTTTACGAGCAGTACTTC.